The clone carrying this T cell receptor beta chain was seen only a few times. This sample was included in a study of T cell repertoires in aging, cancer and after chemotherapy. Study background: Patients with chronic lymphocytic leukemia were sampled before and after fludarabine- or bendamustine-based chemotherapy.

The template was genomic DNA from peripheral blood, not RNA. TRB rearrangements spanning V, D and J were amplified using mixed TRB-A/B primers. A single record per CDR3 protein comes from TCRdb applying MiXCR to the multiplex PCR reads. Counted here are about 4,900 distinct CDR3 sequences, under 50% occurring once; the ten biggest clones make up around 50%. Germline V CDR1 and CDR2: MNHEY, SVGAGI. The CDR3 is made up of 15 amino acids. V was pared by 4 bases and J by 5 bases, with 10 bases of the junction left unmatched. The rearrangement links TRBV6-5 to TRBJ2-7; 8 nucleotides agree with TRBD2. The source material was blood. This sequence was found in a human donor with a blood cancer. CDR3 bases: TGTGCCAGCAGTTTTATAGCGGGGAATCACGACGAGCAGTACGTC. Translated, it gives CASSFIAGNHDEQYV.